These 10 T cell receptor beta chains originate from one sample sequenced in a study of PD-1 blockade in classical Hodgkin lymphoma. Brentuximab vedotin exposure varied, and every patient relapsed after autologous stem cell transplantation. The assay was immunoSEQ multiplex PCR, and TCRdb's table has in-frame clones only and misses some. The sample holds about 22,000 clones, less than 85% seen once. Sequencing was performed on peripheral blood mononuclear cells (PBMCs), taken before the second cycle of nivolumab. The receptors here all came from a human donor with classical Hodgkin lymphoma.

The chain uses TRBV10-1 and TRBJ2-3, with no clear D. CDR1 and CDR2 (germline): WNHNN, SYGVQD (reference sequence). This CDR3 is built from 12 residues. V was cut by 4 bases and J by 3 bases, with 5 bases left in between. The CDR3 region has the DNA TGCGCCAGCAGTGTTTCGACAGATACGCAGTATTTT. Translating gives CASSVSTDTQYF.

The genes are TRBV6-1 and TRBJ1-2; possibly TRBD1 for D (5 bases). V lost 2 bases and J lost 6, with 13 bases in between. The CDR3 length is 14 residues. Per germline, CDR1 MNHNS and CDR2 SASEGT. The chain's CDR3 is CASSERGRENGYTF. The DNA for the CDR3 is TGTGCCAGCAGTGAACGGGGCAGGGAGAATGGCTACACCTTC.

The chain couples TRBV28 to TRBJ2-1; D is unresolved. CDR1 is MDHEN, CDR2 SYDVKM, per germline. This CDR3 contains 13 residues. The ends were cut back, 8 bases at V and 1 base at J, with 9 bases in the middle. The CDR3 nucleotides read TGTGCCAGCCGGGTACAGTCCTACAATGAGCAGTTCTTC. This gives the protein CASRVQSYNEQFF.

CDR3 protein: CASSKRSLQGRETQYF. In DNA form, the CDR3 reads TGTGCCAGTAGTAAAAGGTCCCTTCAGGGGCGCGAGACCCAGTACTTC. The chain links TRBV19 to TRBJ2-5; D perhaps matches TRBD1 (6 bases). The CDR3 runs 16 residues. The V gene's germline CDR1 is LNHDA and CDR2 SQIVND (reference sequence). V shed 4 bases and J shed 5 bases, with 20 bases lying between them.

J is TRBJ2-1 and V is TRBV28; 14 bases map to TRBD2. CDR1 is MDHEN and CDR2 is SYDVKM in the germline V gene. V was clipped by 6 bases and J by 8 bases; unmatched bases: 6. There are 15 residues in the CDR3. The CDR3 loop is CASSLPGLAGDEQFF. In DNA, the CDR3 is TGTGCCAGCAGCCTCCCGGGACTAGCGGGAGATGAGCAGTTCTTC.

The rearrangement links TRBV5-1 to TRBJ2-1, with D possibly TRBD2 on 5 matching bases. Per the germline V gene, CDR1 is SGHRS and CDR2 is YFSETQ. This CDR3 region has 15 residues. The V and J ends lost 0 bases and 5 bases respectively, with 12 bases between them. CDR3 sequence reads: CASSLAGLPNNEQFF. Here the CDR3 DNA reads TGCGCCAGCAGCTTGGCCGGACTTCCTAACAATGAGCAGTTCTTC.

The chain combines TRBV28 with TRBJ2-7; D is unresolved. The germline V and J ends were trimmed by 6 bases and 0 bases, with 9 bases remaining between them. The germline CDR1 and CDR2 sequences are MDHEN and SYDVKM. The CDR3 is made up of 13 amino acids. CDR3 sequence (DNA): TGTGCCAGCAGAAAGGACCACTCCTACGAGCAGTACTTC. Translated: CASRKDHSYEQYF. Drawing the rest from reference TRBV28 and TRBJ2-7, the complete variable domain is DVKVTQSSRYLVKRTGEKVFLECVQDMDHENMFWYRQDPGLGLRLIYFSYDVKMKEKGDIPEGYSVSREKKERFSLILESASTNQTSMYLCASRKDHSYEQYFGPGTRLTVT.

The chain links TRBV10-1 to TRBJ2-1, with TRBD2 identical over 10 bases. This CDR3 is built from 15 residues. Per germline, CDR1 WNHNN and CDR2 SYGVQD (reference sequence). The V segment lost 3 bases and the J segment 9 bases; nucleotides outside the gene matches: 8. The CDR3 DNA follows: TGCGCCAGCAGTGATCGAGCGGGAGGGCCTTTTGAGCAGTTCTTC. It encodes CASSDRAGGPFEQFF.

The chain uses TRBV4-2 and TRBJ2-7; possibly TRBD1 or TRBD2 for D (5 bases each). The CDR3 length is 15 residues. Trimming cost V 4 bases and J 4 bases, with 17 bases left between them. Germline V gene lookup returns CDR1 LGHNA and CDR2 YNFKEQ. The CDR3 is CASSRTGTAEYEQYF. CDR3 DNA sequence: TGTGCCAGCAGCCGTACCGGGACCGCCGAATACGAGCAGTACTTC.

The CDR3 bases are TGTGCCAGCAGCCCGGGGACAGGGGATTCACCCCTCCACTTT. Translating gives CASSPGTGDSPLHF. The chain joins TRBV7-2 to TRBJ1-6; 10 nucleotides align to TRBD1. The CDR3 length is 14 residues. Germline CDR1 reads SGHTA; CDR2 reads FQGNSA. The V and J ends lost 5 bases and 8 bases, in that order; junction bases with no gene match: 3.